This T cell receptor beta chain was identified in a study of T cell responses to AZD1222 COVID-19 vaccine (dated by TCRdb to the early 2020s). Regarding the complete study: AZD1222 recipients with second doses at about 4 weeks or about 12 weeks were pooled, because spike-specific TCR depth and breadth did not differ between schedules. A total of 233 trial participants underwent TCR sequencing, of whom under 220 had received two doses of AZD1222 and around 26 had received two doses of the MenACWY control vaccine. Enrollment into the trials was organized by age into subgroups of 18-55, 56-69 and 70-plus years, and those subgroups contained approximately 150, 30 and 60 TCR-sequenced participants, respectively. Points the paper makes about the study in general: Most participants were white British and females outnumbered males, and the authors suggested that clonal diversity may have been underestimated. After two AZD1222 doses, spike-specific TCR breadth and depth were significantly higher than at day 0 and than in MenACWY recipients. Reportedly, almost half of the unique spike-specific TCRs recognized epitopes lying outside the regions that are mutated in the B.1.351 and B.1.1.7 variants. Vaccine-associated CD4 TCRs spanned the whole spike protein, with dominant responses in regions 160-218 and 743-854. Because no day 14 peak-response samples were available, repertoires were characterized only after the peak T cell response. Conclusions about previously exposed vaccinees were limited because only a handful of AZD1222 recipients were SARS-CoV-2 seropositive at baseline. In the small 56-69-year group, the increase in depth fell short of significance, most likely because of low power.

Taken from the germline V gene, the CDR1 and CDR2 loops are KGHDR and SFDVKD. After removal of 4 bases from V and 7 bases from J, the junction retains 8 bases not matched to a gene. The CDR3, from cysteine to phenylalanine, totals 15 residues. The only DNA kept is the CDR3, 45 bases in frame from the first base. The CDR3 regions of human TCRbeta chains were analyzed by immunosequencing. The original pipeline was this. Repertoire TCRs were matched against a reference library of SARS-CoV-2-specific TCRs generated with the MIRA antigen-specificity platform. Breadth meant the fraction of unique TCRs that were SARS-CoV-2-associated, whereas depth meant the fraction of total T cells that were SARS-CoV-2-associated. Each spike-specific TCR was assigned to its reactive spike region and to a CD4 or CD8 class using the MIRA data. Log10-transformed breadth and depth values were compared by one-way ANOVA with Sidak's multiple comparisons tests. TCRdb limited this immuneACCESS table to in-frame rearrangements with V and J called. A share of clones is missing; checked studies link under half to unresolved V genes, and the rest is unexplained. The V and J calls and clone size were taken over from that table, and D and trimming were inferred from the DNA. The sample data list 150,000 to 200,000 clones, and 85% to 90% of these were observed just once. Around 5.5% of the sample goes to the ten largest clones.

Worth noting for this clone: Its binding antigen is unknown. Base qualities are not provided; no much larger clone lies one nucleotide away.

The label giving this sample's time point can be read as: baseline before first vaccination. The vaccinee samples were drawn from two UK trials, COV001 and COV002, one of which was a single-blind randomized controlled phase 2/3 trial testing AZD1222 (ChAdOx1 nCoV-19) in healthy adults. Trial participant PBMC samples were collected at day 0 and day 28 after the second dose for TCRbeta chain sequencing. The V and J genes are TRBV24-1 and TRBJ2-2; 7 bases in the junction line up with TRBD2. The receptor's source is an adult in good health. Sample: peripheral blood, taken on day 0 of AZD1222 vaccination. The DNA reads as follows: TGTGCCACCAGTGACCCACTAGCGCGTAACGGGGAGCTGTTTTTT. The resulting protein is CATSDPLARNGELFF.